In its sample, the clone carrying this T cell receptor (beta chain) was seen a few times. Its target is unknown. The record originates from a study of blood T cells in healthy people across ages. Study observations and caveats: Unsorted PBMC input precluded a conclusive naive versus antigen-experienced comparison.

PCR was performed a second time for about 7 to 11 cycles using a sample-barcoded 5' primer and a J-beta primer mix. TCRdb redid the calling of the 5' RACE reads with MiXCR, one entry per CDR3 protein. This table holds roughly 2 million distinct CDR3 sequences, around half found once. Germline V lookup: CDR1 DFQATT, CDR2 SNEGSKA (reference sequence). The V end was cut by 0 bases, the J end by 7 bases, with 19 bases between. The CDR3 runs to 16 residues. The sequencing sample was made of blood. The chain links TRBV20-1 to TRBJ2-1; tentative D call: TRBD2 (5 bases). This TCR was sampled from a woman aged 40 to 50 in good health. The CDR3 is CSARDWSSGSGNEQFF. For the CDR3, the DNA is TGCAGTGCTAGAGATTGGAGTAGTGGGAGCGGTAATGAGCAGTTCTTC.